These 7 T cell receptor beta chains came from one sample sequenced in a study of blood T cell repertoires in COVID-19. Assay: immunoSEQ multiplex PCR; the TCRdb copy retains only in-frame clones and omits some. Of about 140,000 clones listed, 65% to 85% are singletons. The sequenced sample consisted of peripheral blood. The origin of the receptors is a woman in her sixties or seventies with acute or convalescent COVID-19.

This clone was detected once. The J gene is TRBJ2-3, the V gene TRBV19; possibly TRBD1 for D (5 bases). CDR1 and CDR2 (germline): LNHDA, SQIVND (reference sequence). CDR3 length: 14 residues. The ends were cut back, 2 bases at V and 4 bases at J, with 10 bases in the middle. The CDR3 sequence: CASSIQGASDTQYF. The CDR3 coding sequence is TGTGCCAGTAGTATACAAGGGGCATCAGATACGCAGTATTTT.

This clone is a singleton in its sample. The chain is built from TRBV18 and TRBJ2-3; 12 bases map to TRBD2. Germline CDR1 reads KGHSH; CDR2 reads LQKENI. This CDR3 has 16 amino acids. J gave up 3 bases and V 1 base, and 2 bases lay outside the gene matches. CDR3 region: CASSPLLAGGTDTQYF. As DNA, the CDR3 is TGTGCCAGCTCACCACTCCTAGCGGGAGGGACAGATACGCAGTATTTT.

The genes are TRBV6-4 and TRBJ2-7, with D uncertain. CDR1 and CDR2 (germline): MRHNA, SNTAGT. V was trimmed by 3 bases and J by 4 bases, leaving 10 bases between them. CDR3 length: 13 residues. The CDR3 DNA follows: TGTGCCAGCAGTGAAATCTCTACTTACGAGCAGTACTTC. Amino acid sequence: CASSEISTYEQYF.

This clone was seen a handful of times. The rearrangement uses TRBV30 and TRBJ2-7, with a tentative D call TRBD1 (5 bases). CDR3 length: 12 amino acids. The germline CDR1 and CDR2 sequences are GTSNPN and SVGIG (reference sequence). Trimming removed 0 bases at V and 2 bases at J, with 5 bases between. In DNA, the CDR3 is TGTGCCTGGAGTGTGGGGCCCTACGAGCAGTACTTC. Translated: CAWSVGPYEQYF.

This clone occurred once. The rearrangement uses TRBV5-5 and TRBJ2-1; 7 positions agree with TRBD2. The CDR3 has 16 amino acids. Unmatched junction bases numbered 8, after V lost 2 bases and J lost 3 bases. Per the germline V gene, CDR1 is SGHKS and CDR2 is YYEKEE (reference sequence). DNA of the CDR3: TGTGCCAGCAGCTTCCCTGGACTAGGGAACTACAATGAGCAGTTCTTC. As protein: CASSFPGLGNYNEQFF.

The chain is built from TRBV6-5 and TRBJ2-3; the D is unclear. This CDR3 is built from 15 residues. Looked up from germline, CDR1 is MNHEY and CDR2 is SVGAGI. V was clipped by 2 bases and J by 0 bases, with 9 bases between them. CDR3 in amino acids: CASSYAQYSTDTQYF. CDR3 sequence (DNA): TGTGCCAGCAGTTACGCCCAGTATAGCACAGATACGCAGTATTTT.

J is TRBJ2-2 and V is TRBV19; D might be TRBD1 (6 bases). Germline V gene lookup returns CDR1 LNHDA and CDR2 SQIVND (reference sequence). Trimming took off 4 bases at V and 5 bases at J, with 8 bases between the two ends. The CDR3 has 13 residues. The CDR3 reads CASSNRDTGELFF. The CDR3 region has the DNA TGTGCCAGTAGTAACAGGGATACCGGGGAGCTGTTTTTT.